A selection of T cell receptor beta chains follows, all from one sample in a study of cytomegalovirus exposure and HLA in healthy donors. Sequencing used immunoSEQ multiplex PCR; TCRdb keeps in-frame clones, though not all of them. This table holds about 150,000 clones, approximately 72% found once. The material sequenced was PBMCs. These receptors were obtained from a man in his late teens or twenties in good health and CMV-seronegative. CDR3s include the opening cysteine and the closing phenylalanine or tryptophan. D genes are given only for firm matches. Not all rows give a size; the values are once, few, many and, for expanded clones, a class.

clone_size	v_call	d_call	j_call	cdr3_aa	cdr3_nt
few	TRBV27	TRBD1	TRBJ1-5	CASSRTGTGDQPQHF	TGTGCCAGCAGTCGAACCGGGACAGGGGATCAGCCCCAGCATTTT
NA	TRBV5-4	TRBD1	TRBJ2-3	CASYPGTASTDTQYF	TGTGCCAGTTATCCCGGGACAGCTAGCACAGATACGCAGTATTTT
once	TRBV4-1	TRBD1	TRBJ1-2	CASSRGQGANYGYTF	TGCGCCAGCAGCCGTGGACAGGGGGCTAACTATGGCTACACCTTC
once	TRBV5-6	TRBD1	TRBJ2-7	CASSWGTGDEQYF	TGTGCCAGCAGCTGGGGAACAGGGGACGAGCAGTACTTC
NA	TRBV10-3	TRBD1	TRBJ1-1	CAISELTGRGEAFF	TGTGCCATCAGTGAGCTGACAGGGAGAGGTGAAGCTTTCTTT
few	TRBV5-4	NA	TRBJ2-2	CASSLVSTGELFF	TGTGCCAGCAGCTTAGTGAGCACCGGGGAGCTGTTTTTT
NA	TRBV5-1	TRBD1	TRBJ1-4	CASSGGTGVPNEKLFF	TGCGCCAGCAGCGGCGGGACAGGGGTTCCTAATGAAAAACTGTTTTTT
NA	TRBV5-4	NA	TRBJ1-1	CASSPTILGEAFF	TGTGCCAGCAGCCCTACTATTTTGGGTGAAGCTTTCTTT
few	TRBV5-6	NA	TRBJ1-2	CASSLDRLYGYTF	TGTGCCAGCAGCTTGGACAGGCTCTATGGCTACACCTTC
NA	TRBV9	TRBD1	TRBJ1-2	CASSEGTVSSNYGYTF	TGTGCCAGCAGCGAGGGGACAGTCTCAAGCAACTATGGCTACACCTTC
once	TRBV9	NA	TRBJ1-1	CASSAAGHLDTEAFF	TGTGCCAGCAGCGCGGCGGGCCATCTAGACACTGAAGCTTTCTTT
NA	TRBV5-4	TRBD2	TRBJ2-2	CASSSSGGYYGELFF	TGTGCCAGCAGCTCGAGCGGGGGGTATTACGGGGAGCTGTTTTTT
NA	TRBV19	NA	TRBJ1-1	CASSMSGLYTEAFF	TGTGCCAGTAGTATGAGCGGGCTGTACACTGAAGCTTTCTTT
NA	TRBV6-5	TRBD1	TRBJ2-7	CASSYGQGAYEQYF	TGTGCCAGCAGTTACGGCCAGGGGGCATACGAGCAGTACTTC
NA	TRBV13	NA	TRBJ1-1	CASSSILEGHSNTEAFF	TGTGCCAGCAGCTCAATTCTCGAAGGACACTCGAACACTGAAGCTTTCTTT
NA	TRBV15	TRBD2	TRBJ2-2	CATSSVAGEVGELFF	TGTGCCACCAGCAGCGTAGCGGGGGAAGTCGGGGAGCTGTTTTTT
NA	TRBV5-1	TRBD1	TRBJ1-1	CASSFDRGSEAFF	TGCGCCAGCAGCTTTGACAGGGGGAGTGAAGCTTTCTTT
NA	TRBV29-1	NA	TRBJ2-1	CSARTGVEQFF	TGCAGCGCTAGGACGGGGGTTGAGCAGTTCTTC